The source of this TCR beta chain is a study of blood T cell repertoires in COVID-19. Study-wide context: From T cells, B-cell-depleted T cells, or PBMCs came the material, which was cDNA or gDNA.

Assay used: immunoSEQ multiplex PCR; TCRdb lists only in-frame clones, some missing. The sample contains about 190,000 clones, nearly 90% of which appear only once. The CDR3 spans 15 residues. Trimming removed 2 bases from V and 3 bases from J, with 12 bases in between. Germline values: CDR1 MDHEN, CDR2 SYDVKM. The sequence derives from a man aged 50 to 59 with acute or convalescent COVID-19. Input material: peripheral blood. The chain uses TRBV28 and TRBJ2-3, with D possibly matching TRBD2 (7 bases). The CDR3 loop reads CASSLLGGRTDTQYF. Written as DNA, the CDR3 is TGTGCCAGCAGTTTACTCGGGGGGCGGACAGATACGCAGTATTTT.